The present T cell receptor (beta chain) was sequenced within a study of CD8+ T cells in alopecia areata. Study background: Tofacitinib ran for 6 to 18 months before 6 months off drug.

RNA was isolated and reverse transcribed to cDNA, the sequencing template. Assay used: immunoSEQ multiplex PCR; TCRdb lists only in-frame clones, some missing. The sample includes over 14,000 clones, 58% seen only once; the top ten take approximately 11%. The V gene's germline CDR1 is WSHSY and CDR2 SAAADI. This CDR3 is built from 15 residues. V lost 6 bases, J lost 4 bases, and 15 bases lay in between. A few counts support this clone. Alopecia areata patients gave lesional scalp punch biopsies and peripheral blood samples. The sample here was skin, taken at week 0. The TCR was taken from a human donor with alopecia areata. This chain links TRBV10-2 with TRBJ2-2; D unclear. DNA for the CDR3: TGCGCCAGCAGGCAAGAACACACCGTCACCGGGGAGCTGTTTTTT. Encoded protein: CASRQEHTVTGELFF.